Following are 28 T cell receptor beta chains from one sample sequenced in a study of OX40 agonist ivuxolimab in advanced cancers. Using immunoSEQ multiplex PCR, the repertoire was profiled, and TCRdb retains in-frame clones only, with some absent. The sample has about 40,000 clones, around nine tenths seen once. The sample in question was CD4+ or CD8+ T cells sorted from blood, obtained in a trial of the OX40 agonist ivuxolimab. Receptors were obtained from an adult with an advanced solid tumor such as melanoma, head and neck, liver or kidney cancer.

The chain employs TRBV6-4 and TRBJ1-2, with D hard to call. The CDR3 is 11 amino acids. Germline CDR1 and CDR2: MRHNA and SNTAGT. Trimming took off 2 bases at V and 3 bases at J, with 1 base between the two ends. Here the CDR3 DNA reads TGTGCCAGCAGTGACCACTATGGCTACACCTTC. Translating it yields CASSDHYGYTF.

The chain combines TRBV7-9 with TRBJ1-3, with D possibly matching TRBD1 (5 bases). V was cut by 1 base and J by 10 bases, with 11 bases left in between. The germline V gene has CDR1 SEHNR and CDR2 FQNEAQ (reference sequence). The CDR3 is 13 residues long. This CDR3 reads CASSLGGPGTIYF. CDR3 nucleotide sequence: TGTGCCAGCAGCTTAGGAGGGCCAGGGACCATATATTTT.

The chain couples TRBV27 to TRBJ1-3, with 7 bases identical to TRBD1. The J segment lost 4 bases and the V segment lost 6 bases, leaving 9 bases of the junction unmatched. CDR3 length equals 15 residues. Germline-derived CDR1 and CDR2 are MNHEY and SMNVEV (reference sequence). CDR3 loop: CASRRTGVEGNTIYF. The CDR3 region has the DNA TGTGCCAGCAGGAGAACAGGGGTGGAAGGAAACACCATATATTTT.

This rearrangement joins TRBV5-5 to TRBJ2-2, with D possibly matching TRBD1 (5 bases). Germline V CDR1 and CDR2: SGHKS, YYEKEE (reference sequence). The length of the CDR3 is 15 residues. V lost 1 base and J lost 1, with 8 bases in between. CDR3 sequence reads: CASSLRQGNTGELFF. DNA of the CDR3: TGTGCCAGCAGCTTGCGGCAGGGGAACACCGGGGAGCTGTTTTTT.

V is TRBV6-5 and J is TRBJ1-1; D uncertain. V was trimmed by 0 bases and J by 1 base, leaving 0 bases between them. The CDR3 sequence is 12 residues long. Per germline, CDR1 MNHEY and CDR2 SVGAGI. The CDR3 bases are TGTGCCAGCAGTTACTCGAACACTGAAGCTTTCTTT. Protein: CASSYSNTEAFF.

V is TRBV6-1 and J is TRBJ2-5; D is undetermined. Looked up from germline, CDR1 is MNHNS and CDR2 is SASEGT. Between the trimmed V and J ends, which lost 8 bases and 5 bases, there was a span of 12 bases. The CDR3 loop spans 12 amino acids. The CDR3 nucleotides read TGTGCCAGCTTGCGACCTAGGGAGACCCAGTACTTC. Residues: CASLRPRETQYF.

The genes are TRBV14 and TRBJ2-1; D possibly corresponds to TRBD1 (5 bases). V was clipped by 4 bases and J by 1 base, with 8 bases between them. Germline V gives CDR1 SGHDN, CDR2 FVKESK. The CDR3 contains 14 residues. The CDR3 spells CASSPQGSYNEQFF. DNA for the CDR3: TGTGCCAGCAGCCCCCAGGGATCCTACAATGAGCAGTTCTTC.

This chain joins TRBV7-2 and TRBJ2-1; 9 nucleotides agree with TRBD2. The CDR3 extends over 16 amino acids. The germline V gene encodes CDR1 SGHTA and CDR2 FQGNSA. V was pared by 5 bases and J by 11 bases, with 16 bases of the junction left unmatched. DNA for the CDR3: TGTGCCAGCAGCCCGAACCCAGCGGGGGGATCAATGAAGCAGTTCTTC. Translation: CASSPNPAGGSMKQFF.

This clone came up a few times. The V gene is TRBV2, the J gene TRBJ1-2; 8 bases line up with TRBD1. V lost 8 bases and J lost 14; bases outside the gene matches: 13. Germline V gene sequence: CDR1 SNHLY, CDR2 FYNNEI. This CDR3 has 12 amino acids. The CDR3 nucleotides are TGTGCCAGCCAGGCACAGGGGGTTAGGGGAACCTTC. Translating gives CASQAQGVRGTF.

V gene TRBV2 combines with J gene TRBJ2-3; 10 bases fit TRBD1. V dropped 9 bases and J dropped 3; count of bases not matched to a gene: 3. The CDR3 is 13 amino acids. Germline CDR1 and CDR2: SNHLY and FYNNEI. CDR3 sequence: CARRTGGTDTQYF. CDR3 bases: TGTGCCAGACGGACAGGGGGGACAGATACGCAGTATTTT.

The chain uses TRBV18 and TRBJ1-1; D unresolved. V lost 6 bases to trimming and J lost 3 bases, with 14 bases between them. The CDR3 totals 14 residues. Germline V gene data show CDR1 as KGHSH and CDR2 as LQKENI. CDR3: CASSPTGGDTEAFF. CDR3 bases: TGTGCCAGCTCGCCTACGGGTGGGGACACTGAAGCTTTCTTT.

This chain connects TRBV18 to TRBJ2-1, with unresolved D. The CDR3 spans 14 residues. Germline loops: CDR1 KGHSH, CDR2 LQKENI. V was trimmed by 6 bases and J by 1 base, leaving 10 bases between them. CDR3 coding DNA: TGTGCCAGCTCTAGCACCCGGTCCTACAATGAGCAGTTCTTC. Translation gives CASSSTRSYNEQFF.

The chain combines TRBV7-9 with TRBJ2-1, with 7 nucleotides matching TRBD2. The length of the CDR3 is 13 residues. Germline CDR1 is SEHNR and CDR2 is FQNEAQ (reference sequence). The ends lost 3 bases at V and 8 bases at J; junction bases unmatched: 4. The CDR3 sequence: CASSFDRGDEQFF. Written as DNA, the CDR3 is TGTGCCAGCAGCTTTGACCGGGGGGATGAGCAGTTCTTC.

This sequence joins TRBV19 and TRBJ1-1; possible D gene TRBD1, 5 bases. There are 12 residues in the CDR3. Trimming removed 5 bases at V and 1 base at J, with 5 bases between. Germline CDR1 LNHDA, CDR2 SQIVND (reference sequence). The CDR3 here is CASSDRNTEAFF. Written as DNA, the CDR3 is TGTGCCAGTAGTGACAGGAACACTGAAGCTTTCTTT.

The rearrangement links TRBV5-1 to TRBJ2-5; TRBD1 agrees at 7 bases. The CDR3 runs 15 residues. The V and J ends lost 7 bases and 7 bases, in that order; junction bases with no gene match: 16. Germline V CDR1 and CDR2: SGHRS, YFSETQ. CDR3 coding DNA: TGCGCCAGCTTGCCAACCGGGACAGCTACAGGGACCCAGTACTTC. Its protein product is CASLPTGTATGTQYF. The complete variable domain, with remaining parts taken from reference TRBV5-1 and TRBJ2-5, reads KAGVTQTPRYLIKTRGQQVTLSCSPISGHRSVSWYQQTPGQGLQFLFEYFSETQRNKGNFPGRFSGRQFSNSRSEMNVSTLELGDSALYLCASLPTGTATGTQYFGPGTRLLVL.

The chain recombines TRBV6-4 with TRBJ1-2; D gene ambiguous. Germline values: CDR1 MRHNA, CDR2 SNTAGT. V was cut by 4 bases and J by 1 base, with 7 bases left in between. This CDR3 is 13 amino acids long. The CDR3 DNA reads as TGTGCCAGCAGTGCCCACATTAACTATGGCTACACCTTC. This translates into CASSAHINYGYTF.

The genes are TRBV5-4 and TRBJ2-7; D possibly corresponds to TRBD2 (6 bases). With 1 base removed from V and 3 bases from J, the gap between germline ends came to 8 bases. This CDR3 has 13 amino acids. Germline V gene lookup returns CDR1 SGHNT and CDR2 YYREEE (reference sequence). CDR3 sequence: CASSLSGFYEQYF. DNA for the CDR3: TGTGCCAGCAGCTTGAGCGGGTTCTACGAGCAGTACTTC. The full variable domain, with the rest looked up from reference TRBV5-4 and TRBJ2-7, is ETGVTQSPTHLIKTRGQQVTLRCSSQSGHNTVSWYQQALGQGPQFIFQYYREEENGRGNFPPRFSGLQFPNYSSELNVNALELDDSALYLCASSLSGFYEQYFGPGTRLTVT.

The chain has TRBV5-4 and TRBJ2-3; D not resolved. The CDR3 runs 16 residues. V was shortened by 4 bases and J by 0 bases, with 15 bases between the two germline ends. CDR1 is SGHNT, CDR2 YYREEE, per germline (reference sequence). CDR3 sequence reads: CASSPDAWISTDTQYF. CDR3 in DNA: TGTGCCAGCAGCCCCGATGCGTGGATTAGCACAGATACGCAGTATTTT.

V gene TRBV13 combines with J gene TRBJ2-7; 7 positions match TRBD1. Germline assignment: CDR1 PRHDT and CDR2 FYEKMQ (reference sequence). CDR3 length: 18 amino acids. V lost 0 bases to trimming and J lost 6 bases; unmatched junction nucleotides: 17. The CDR3: CASSLGNGVGQVILEQYF. CDR3 bases: TGTGCCAGCAGCTTAGGTAATGGTGTAGGACAGGTCATTCTCGAGCAGTACTTC.

The chain is built from TRBV5-1 and TRBJ1-6; the D is unclear. Germline V gene lookup returns CDR1 SGHRS and CDR2 YFSETQ. The V end was cut by 0 bases, the J end by 8 bases, with 9 bases between. The CDR3 has 14 amino acids. In nucleotides, the CDR3 is TGCGCCAGCAGCTTGGAGGAGGGCCATTCACCCCTCCACTTT. It translates to CASSLEEGHSPLHF.

CDR3: CASGLYRNEKLFF. The CDR3 DNA is TGTGCCAGCGGGTTGTATCGTAATGAAAAACTGTTTTTT. The rearrangement uses TRBV2 and TRBJ1-4; D remains unclear. The CDR3 is made up of 13 amino acids. Trimming left V 8 bases short and J 4 bases short, with 11 bases between. CDR1 is SNHLY, CDR2 FYNNEI, per germline.

This chain joins TRBV7-2 and TRBJ2-5; 11 bases match TRBD2. The ends lost 1 base at V and 4 bases at J; junction bases unmatched: 11. The CDR3 contains 18 residues. CDR1 is SGHTA and CDR2 is FQGNSA in the germline V gene. The CDR3 bases are TGTGCCAGCAGCTTAGGGGTAGCGGGGGGGATGTATCCAGAGACCCAGTACTTC. As protein: CASSLGVAGGMYPETQYF.

The chain joins TRBV15 to TRBJ2-6; D unclear. The CDR3 runs 16 residues. V was shortened by 1 base and J by 0 bases, with 7 bases between the two germline ends. The germline CDR1 and CDR2 sequences are LNHNV and YYDKDF (reference sequence). Here the CDR3 DNA reads TGTGCCACCAGCAGAGGGTTCCCCTCTGGGGCCAACGTCCTGACTTTC. This gives the protein CATSRGFPSGANVLTF. The full variable domain, completed using reference TRBV15 and TRBJ2-6, is DAMVIQNPRYQVTQFGKPVTLSCSQTLNHNVMYWYQQKSSQAPKLLFHYYDKDFNNEADTPDNFQSRRPNTSFCFLDIRSPGLGDTAMYLCATSRGFPSGANVLTFGAGSRLTVL.

The chain is built from TRBV5-1 and TRBJ2-1; perhaps TRBD2 as D (6 bases). V gave up 4 bases and J gave up 5 bases, with 13 bases separating them. The CDR3 has 14 amino acids. Germline V gene lookup returns CDR1 SGHRS and CDR2 YFSETQ. The CDR3 is CASSKTSPDNEQFF. DNA of the CDR3: TGCGCCAGCAGCAAGACTAGTCCGGACAATGAGCAGTTCTTC.

V gene TRBV5-4 combines with J gene TRBJ2-7; the D gene is possibly TRBD2 (5 bases). Germline V gene lookup returns CDR1 SGHNT and CDR2 YYREEE (reference sequence). Trimming left V 4 bases short and J 6 bases short, with 11 bases between. The CDR3 consists of 12 residues. CDR3 in DNA: TGTGCCAGCAGCGTAGGAGGTTCCGAGCAGTACTTC. Its translation: CASSVGGSEQYF.

This clone has a single count. This chain joins TRBV7-3 and TRBJ1-1, with D uncertain. CDR3 length equals 13 residues. V lost 6 bases and J 2 bases, leaving 10 bases between the germline ends. CDR1 SGHTA and CDR2 FQGTGA come from the germline V gene. The CDR3 DNA sequence: TGTGCCAGCAGTCTAACGGCAAACACTGAAGCTTTCTTT. This sequence encodes CASSLTANTEAFF.

This chain links TRBV19 with TRBJ2-5; tentatively, D is TRBD2 (6 bases). V was pared by 6 bases and J by 2 bases, with 16 bases between. CDR3 length: 15 residues. Germline V CDR1 and CDR2: LNHDA, SQIVND (reference sequence). The CDR3 here is CASSINPRGQETQYF. The CDR3 coding sequence is TGTGCCAGTAGCATAAATCCGCGGGGACAAGAGACCCAGTACTTC.

About this clone itself: In the same sample, other DNA sequences code for this CDR3. The rearrangement links TRBV29-1 to TRBJ2-3, with 8 bases identical to TRBD1. The V segment lost 1 base and the J segment 2 bases; nucleotides outside the gene matches: 11. The CDR3 has 17 amino acids. Germline loops: CDR1 SQVTM, CDR2 ANQGSEA. CDR3 residues: CSVEGEAGTGVTDTQYF. CDR3 nucleotide sequence: TGCAGCGTTGAAGGGGAGGCCGGGACAGGCGTCACAGATACGCAGTATTTT.